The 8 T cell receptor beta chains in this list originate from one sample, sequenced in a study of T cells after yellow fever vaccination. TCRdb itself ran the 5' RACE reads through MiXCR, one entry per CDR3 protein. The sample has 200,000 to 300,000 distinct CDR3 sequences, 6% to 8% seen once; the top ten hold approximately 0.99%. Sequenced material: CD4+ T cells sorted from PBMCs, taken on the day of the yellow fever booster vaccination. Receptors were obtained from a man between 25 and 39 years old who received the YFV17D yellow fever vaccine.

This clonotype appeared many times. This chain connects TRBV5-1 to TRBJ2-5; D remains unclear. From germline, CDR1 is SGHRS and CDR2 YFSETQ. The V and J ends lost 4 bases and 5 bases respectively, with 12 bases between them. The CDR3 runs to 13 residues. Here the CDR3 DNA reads TGCGCCAGCAGCCTTATGGACGGGGAGACCCAGTACTTC. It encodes CASSLMDGETQYF.

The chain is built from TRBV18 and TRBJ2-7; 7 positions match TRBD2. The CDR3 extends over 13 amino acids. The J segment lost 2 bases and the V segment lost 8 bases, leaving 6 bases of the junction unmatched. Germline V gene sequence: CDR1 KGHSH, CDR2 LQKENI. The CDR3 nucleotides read TGTGCCAGCACTAAAAGCGGGGCCTACGAGCAGTACTTC. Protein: CASTKSGAYEQYF.

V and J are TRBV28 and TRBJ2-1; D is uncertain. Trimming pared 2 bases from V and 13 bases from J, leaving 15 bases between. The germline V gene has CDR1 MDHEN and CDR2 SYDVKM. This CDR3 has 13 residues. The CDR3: CASSLTAVLTQFF. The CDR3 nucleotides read TGTGCCAGCAGTTTAACCGCCGTCCTCACTCAGTTCTTC.

CDR3 sequence reads: CASSARTSGSTDTQYF. Here the CDR3 DNA reads TGTGCCAGCAGCGCTCGGACTAGCGGGAGCACAGATACGCAGTATTTT. The V call is TRBV9, the J call TRBJ2-3; 11 nucleotides match TRBD2. The CDR3 covers 16 residues. In germline, CDR1 is SGDLS, CDR2 YYNGEE. Trimming at V came to 3 bases and at J to 0 bases, leaving 3 bases not matched to a gene.

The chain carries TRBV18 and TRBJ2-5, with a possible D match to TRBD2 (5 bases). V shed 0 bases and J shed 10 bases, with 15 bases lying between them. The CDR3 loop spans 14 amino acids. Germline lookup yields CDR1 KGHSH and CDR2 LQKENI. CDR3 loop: CASSPPPLGDSQYF. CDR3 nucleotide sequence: TGTGCCAGCTCACCACCACCACTAGGCGATAGCCAGTACTTC.

CDR3 protein: CASSPTVSYEQYF. The CDR3 nucleotides read TGTGCCAGTAGTCCGACGGTATCCTACGAGCAGTACTTC. The V and J genes are TRBV19 and TRBJ2-7; D remains ambiguous. CDR3 length: 13 residues. Looked up from germline, CDR1 is LNHDA and CDR2 is SQIVND (reference sequence). Trimming took 5 bases from V and 1 from J, leaving 9 bases between them.

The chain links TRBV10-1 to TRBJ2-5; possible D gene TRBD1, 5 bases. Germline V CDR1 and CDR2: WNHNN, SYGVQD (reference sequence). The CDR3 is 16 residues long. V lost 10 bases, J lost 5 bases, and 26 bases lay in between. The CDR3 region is CAIPLIDSPSWETQYF. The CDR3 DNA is TGCGCCATCCCCCTTATCGACAGTCCGTCTTGGGAGACCCAGTACTTC.

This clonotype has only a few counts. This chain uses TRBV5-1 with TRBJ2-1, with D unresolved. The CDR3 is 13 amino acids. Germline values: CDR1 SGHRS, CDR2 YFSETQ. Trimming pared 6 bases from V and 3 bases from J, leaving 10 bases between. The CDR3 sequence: CASTQQGYNEQFF. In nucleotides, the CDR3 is TGCGCCAGCACTCAGCAAGGCTACAATGAGCAGTTCTTC.